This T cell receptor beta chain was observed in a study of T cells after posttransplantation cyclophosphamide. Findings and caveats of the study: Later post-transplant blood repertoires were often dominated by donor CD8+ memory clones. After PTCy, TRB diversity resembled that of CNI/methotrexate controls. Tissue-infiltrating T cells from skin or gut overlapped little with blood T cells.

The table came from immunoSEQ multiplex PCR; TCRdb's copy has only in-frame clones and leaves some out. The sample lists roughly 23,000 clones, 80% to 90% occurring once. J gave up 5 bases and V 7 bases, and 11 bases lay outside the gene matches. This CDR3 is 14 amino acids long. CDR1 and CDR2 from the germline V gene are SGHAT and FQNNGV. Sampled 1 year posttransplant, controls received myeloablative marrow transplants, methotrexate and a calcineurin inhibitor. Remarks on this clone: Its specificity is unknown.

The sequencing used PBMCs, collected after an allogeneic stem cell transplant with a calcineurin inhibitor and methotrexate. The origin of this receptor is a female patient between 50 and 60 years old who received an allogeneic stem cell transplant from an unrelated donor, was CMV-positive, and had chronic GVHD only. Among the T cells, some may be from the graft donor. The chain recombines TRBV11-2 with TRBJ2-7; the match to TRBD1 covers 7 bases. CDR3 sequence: CASTMTGWFDEQYF. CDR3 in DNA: TGTGCCAGCACCATGACAGGGTGGTTTGACGAGCAGTACTTC.